The 14 T cell receptor beta chains below all came from one sample that was sequenced in a study of control samples from healthy donors and cancer patients. TCRdb keeps only in-frame clones here, not all; method: immunoSEQ multiplex PCR. The sample lists 77,000 or so clones, 91% occurring once. Sequencing was done on a sample of blood. All receptors come from a man aged 25-45 years in good health.

A note on this clone: The sample contains more than one DNA sequence encoding this CDR3. The chain uses TRBV7-2 and TRBJ1-3; D possibly corresponds to TRBD1 (5 bases). The CDR3 contains 14 residues. V lost 6 bases and J lost 0, with 9 bases in between. The germline CDR1 and CDR2 sequences are SGHTA and FQGNSA. The CDR3 spells CASSPGFSGNTIYF. In DNA form, the CDR3 reads TGTGCCAGCAGTCCAGGGTTCTCTGGAAACACCATATATTTT.

A note on this clone: In the same sample, other DNA sequences code for this CDR3. The gene calls are TRBV2 and TRBJ1-5, with D uncertain. In germline, CDR1 is SNHLY, CDR2 FYNNEI. V was clipped by 6 bases and J by 3 bases, with 6 bases between them. The CDR3 has 12 residues. CDR3 DNA sequence: TGTGCCAGCAGCGACCCCAATCAGCCCCAGCATTTT. Amino acid sequence: CASSDPNQPQHF. The full variable domain, with the rest looked up from reference TRBV2 and TRBJ1-5, is EPEVTQTPSHQVTQMGQEVILRCVPISNHLYFYWYRQILGQKVEFLVSFYNNEISEKSEIFDDQFSVERPDGSNFTLKIRSTKLEDSAMYFCASSDPNQPQHFGDGTRLSIL.

The chain uses TRBV13 and TRBJ1-1; D gene ambiguous. The germline CDR1 and CDR2 sequences are PRHDT and FYEKMQ (reference sequence). The CDR3 runs 14 residues. V shed 0 bases and J shed 1 base, with 6 bases lying between them. The CDR3 DNA follows: TGTGCCAGCAGCTTAGGACACTCGAACACTGAAGCTTTCTTT. It specifies CASSLGHSNTEAFF.

The rearrangement links TRBV13 to TRBJ1-1; the D gene is possibly TRBD1 (5 bases). Trimming left V 1 base short and J 4 bases short, with 13 bases between. Germline CDR1 PRHDT, CDR2 FYEKMQ (reference sequence). The CDR3 contains 15 residues. CDR3 residues: CASSLVGVGITEAFF. As DNA, the CDR3 is TGTGCCAGCAGCTTAGTAGGGGTCGGTATCACTGAAGCTTTCTTT.

The genes are TRBV12-3 or TRBV12-4 and TRBJ1-5; tentative D call: TRBD1 (6 bases). The CDR3 sequence is 13 residues long. Trimming shortened V by 5 bases and J by 5 bases, and 10 bases separated the two germline ends. DNA for the CDR3: TGTGCCAGCAGTCACGGGGGGCATCAGCCCCAGCATTTT. It is translated as CASSHGGHQPQHF.

The chain uses TRBV4-1 and TRBJ2-7; tentative D call: TRBD2 (5 bases). The CDR3 contains 13 residues. Germline CDR1 MGHRA, CDR2 YSYEKL. V lost 4 bases to trimming and J lost 0 bases, with 7 bases between them. For the CDR3, the DNA is TGCGCCAGCAGCCCCCGGGACTCCTACGAGCAGTACTTC. It specifies CASSPRDSYEQYF.

The CDR3 region has the DNA TGTGCCAGCAGTTACTCGAACAGAGTTGGAAACACCATATATTTT. Translation gives CASSYSNRVGNTIYF. The chain links TRBV6-6 to TRBJ1-3, with unresolved D. The CDR3 is 15 residues long. Trimming pared 0 bases from V and 3 bases from J, leaving 9 bases between. Germline values: CDR1 MNHNY, CDR2 SVGAGI (reference sequence).

This chain joins TRBV27 and TRBJ1-2; D is uncertain. The CDR3 is 13 residues long. Germline values: CDR1 MNHEY, CDR2 SMNVEV (reference sequence). Deletions cut 3 bases from V and 6 bases from J, with 11 bases between. The CDR3 DNA is TGTGCCAGCAGTTTTGCCAGGTCGAATGGCTACACCTTC. Protein sequence: CASSFARSNGYTF.

This sequence joins TRBV18 and TRBJ2-7; tentatively, D is TRBD1 or TRBD2 (5 bases each). The CDR3 is made up of 16 amino acids. The germline V gene has CDR1 KGHSH and CDR2 LQKENI. Trimming stripped 3 bases from V and 0 bases from J, with 15 bases between. CDR3 DNA sequence: TGTGCCAGCTCACCGCTAAGGGACGGCGCCTCCTACGAGCAGTACTTC. This sequence encodes CASSPLRDGASYEQYF.

The chain has TRBV6-1 and TRBJ1-5; no clear D gene. V was shortened by 2 bases and J by 3 bases, with 8 bases between the two germline ends. The germline CDR1 and CDR2 sequences are MNHNS and SASEGT. This CDR3 comprises 14 residues. The CDR3 sequence: CASSEIGVNQPQHF. CDR3 nucleotide sequence: TGTGCCAGCAGTGAAATCGGGGTCAATCAGCCCCAGCATTTT.

V gene TRBV6-5 combines with J gene TRBJ2-1; D may match TRBD1 or TRBD2 (5 bases each). The CDR3 runs 12 residues. V lost 5 bases and J 7 bases, leaving 9 bases between the germline ends. Germline V gene sequence: CDR1 MNHEY, CDR2 SVGAGI. Here the CDR3 reads CASSQRGNEQFF. CDR3 DNA: TGTGCCAGCAGTCAGAGGGGTAATGAGCAGTTCTTC.

The V gene is TRBV11-3, the J gene TRBJ2-7; a weak D match, TRBD1 (6 bases). Germline lookup yields CDR1 SGHNT and CDR2 YENEEA. The CDR3 consists of 15 residues. V shed 5 bases and J shed 1 base, with 15 bases lying between them. Written as DNA, the CDR3 is TGTGCCAGCAGCCCGGGCAGGGGACCGTCCTACGAGCAGTACTTC. Translation gives CASSPGRGPSYEQYF.

The CDR3 spells CASSLEGLRYGDTQYF. DNA of the CDR3: TGCGCCAGCAGCTTGGAGGGACTCCGGTACGGAGATACGCAGTATTTT. The J gene is TRBJ2-3, the V gene TRBV5-1, with D tentatively TRBD2 (6 bases). Germline V gives CDR1 SGHRS, CDR2 YFSETQ. The V end lost 0 bases, the J end lost 5 bases, and 16 bases lay between the germline ends. The length of the CDR3 is 16 residues.

There are a few counts of this clone. This chain joins TRBV19 and TRBJ1-1; TRBD1 might be the D (5 bases). Germline CDR1 and CDR2: LNHDA and SQIVND (reference sequence). CDR3 length: 14 amino acids. With 3 bases removed from V and 0 bases from J, the gap between germline ends came to 8 bases. CDR3 residues: CASSIRGVNTEAFF. The CDR3, as DNA: TGTGCCAGTAGTATCCGAGGGGTGAACACTGAAGCTTTCTTT. Full variable domain (missing parts from reference TRBV19 and TRBJ1-1): DGGITQSPKYLFRKEGQNVTLSCEQNLNHDAMYWYRQDPGQGLRLIYYSQIVNDFQKGDIAEGYSVSREKKESFPLTVTSAQKNPTAFYLCASSIRGVNTEAFFGQGTRLTVV.